These 26 T cell receptor beta chains share one sample of origin, sequenced in a study of blood T cell repertoires in COVID-19. Here immunoSEQ multiplex PCR was the method, and the copy in TCRdb shows in-frame clones only, minus some. The table lists more than 80,000 clones, about 85% of them singletons. Sequenced material: peripheral blood. These receptors came from a woman aged 80 or over with COVID-19, enrolled during active disease.

The CDR3 reads CASSLEGWRGYTF. The CDR3 DNA is TGTGCCAGCAGTTTGGAAGGGTGGAGGGGCTACACCTTC. The gene calls are TRBV12-3 or TRBV12-4 and TRBJ1-2; no definite D call. The V end was cut by 3 bases, the J end by 8 bases, with 13 bases between. CDR3 size: 13 residues.

The genes are TRBV20-1 and TRBJ2-7; the match to TRBD2 covers 8 bases. J gave up 6 bases and V 3 bases, and 10 bases lay outside the gene matches. The length of the CDR3 is 14 residues. Germline loops: CDR1 DFQATT, CDR2 SNEGSKA (reference sequence). This CDR3 is CSASPLAGSIEQYF. The CDR3 DNA reads TGCAGTGCTAGTCCCCTAGCGGGCTCGATCGAGCAGTACTTC.

The J gene is TRBJ2-1, the V gene TRBV1; the table's D call of TRBD1 was not tested on the DNA. TRBV1 has pseudogene status. CDR3 length: 14 residues. CDR3 nucleotide sequence: TGCACCACCCAGGGGGTGGGGACATACAATGAGCAGTTCTTC. Amino acid sequence: CTTQGVGTYNEQFF.

V is TRBV2 and J is TRBJ2-7; 12 bases match TRBD2. The CDR3 is 13 residues long. The J segment lost 3 bases and the V segment lost 10 bases, leaving 4 bases of the junction unmatched. The germline CDR1 and CDR2 sequences are SNHLY and FYNNEI. This CDR3 reads CATGLAGLYEQYF. CDR3 bases: TGTGCCACGGGACTAGCGGGTCTCTACGAGCAGTACTTC.

This rearrangement joins TRBV7-8 to TRBJ2-1, with D tentatively TRBD1 (6 bases). The CDR3 consists of 15 residues. Germline V CDR1 and CDR2: SGHVS, FQNEAQ. V was cut by 5 bases and J by 8 bases, with 19 bases left in between. CDR3: CASSPTGQFLDEQFF. DNA of the CDR3: TGTGCCAGCAGCCCTACAGGGCAGTTTCTGGATGAGCAGTTCTTC.

The chain joins TRBV3-1 (or the pseudogene TRBV3-2) to TRBJ2-1; TRBD2 matches 14 bases. The length of the CDR3 is 15 residues. Germline values: CDR1 LGHDT, CDR2 YNNKEL (reference sequence). The ends lost 4 bases at V and 5 bases at J; junction bases unmatched: 1. The CDR3 here is CASSRLAGGDNEQFF. CDR3 in DNA: TGTGCCAGCAGCCGACTAGCGGGGGGGGACAATGAGCAGTTCTTC.

The V gene is TRBV19, the J gene TRBJ1-1; 9 nucleotides agree with TRBD1. Trimming removed 3 bases from V and 7 bases from J; junction bases left unmatched: 3. Germline CDR1 and CDR2: LNHDA and SQIVND (reference sequence). This CDR3 is built from 13 residues. CDR3 amino acids: CASSIVTGGEAFF. Written as DNA, the CDR3 is TGTGCCAGTAGTATCGTGACAGGGGGTGAAGCTTTCTTT.

Concerning this clone: Other DNA sequences of this sample code for an identical CDR3. The DNA of the CDR3 is TGCGCCAGCAGCTTGGGACTAGCGGAGTACAATGAGCAGTTCTTC. As protein: CASSLGLAEYNEQFF. The V gene is TRBV5-1, the J gene TRBJ2-1, with 9 nucleotides matching TRBD2. CDR3 length equals 15 residues. The ends lost 0 bases at V and 4 bases at J; junction bases unmatched: 2. Germline assignment: CDR1 SGHRS and CDR2 YFSETQ.

V usage is TRBV11-2 and J usage is TRBJ2-7; TRBD1 matches 9 bases. There are 13 residues in the CDR3. CDR1 is SGHAT and CDR2 is FQNNGV in the germline V gene. V dropped 5 bases and J dropped 5; count of bases not matched to a gene: 4. The CDR3 nucleotides read TGTGCCAGCAGCAAAACAGGGGGCCACGAGCAGTACTTC. This gives the protein CASSKTGGHEQYF.

The V and J genes are TRBV19 and TRBJ2-3; 8 bases match TRBD1. The CDR3 length is 17 residues. Germline loops: CDR1 LNHDA, CDR2 SQIVND (reference sequence). The J segment lost 1 base and the V segment lost 4 bases, leaving 10 bases of the junction unmatched. CDR3 residues: CASSNRQGAPRTDTQYF. DNA for the CDR3: TGTGCCAGTAGTAATCGTCAGGGGGCCCCACGCACAGATACGCAGTATTTT.

The chain carries TRBV4-1 and TRBJ1-5, with TRBD1 matching 8 bases. Germline-derived CDR1 and CDR2 are MGHRA and YSYEKL. The CDR3 runs to 18 residues. V was clipped by 0 bases and J by 5 bases; unmatched bases: 12. CDR3 coding DNA: TGCGCCAGCAGCCAAGAAAGGGCACAGGGGGGTGGGCATCAGCCCCAGCATTTT. It codes for CASSQERAQGGGHQPQHF.

The chain recombines TRBV7-9 with TRBJ1-1; weak D call: TRBD1 (5 bases). The germline V gene encodes CDR1 SEHNR and CDR2 FQNEAQ (reference sequence). CDR3 size: 13 residues. The V end was cut by 5 bases, the J end by 6 bases, with 13 bases between. CDR3 sequence: CASSLSGISEAFF. The DNA for the CDR3 is TGTGCCAGCAGCCTCTCAGGGATCTCTGAAGCTTTCTTT.

In DNA, the CDR3 is TGTGCCAGCAGCTTCCCTCAGGGAGGGACAGATACGCAGTATTTT. It translates to CASSFPQGGTDTQYF. This sequence joins TRBV11-2 and TRBJ2-3; 7 nucleotides match TRBD2. J was trimmed by 3 bases and V by 3 bases; bases with no gene match: 6. Germline V gives CDR1 SGHAT, CDR2 FQNNGV. This CDR3 is built from 15 residues.

The CDR3 region is CASSPQRGAIDTQYF. CDR3 DNA sequence: TGTGCCAGCAGTCCCCAGCGGGGGGCAATAGATACGCAGTATTTT. The chain recombines TRBV6-2 or TRBV6-3 with TRBJ2-3; 9 positions match TRBD2. CDR1 and CDR2 from the germline V gene are MNHEY and SVGEGT. J gave up 5 bases and V 5 bases, and 8 bases lay outside the gene matches. The CDR3 spans 15 residues.

The CDR3 loop is CASSQTGQSNTGELFF. CDR3 coding DNA: TGTGCCAGCAGCCAGACGGGACAGTCGAACACCGGGGAGCTGTTTTTT. V gene TRBV28 combines with J gene TRBJ2-2; 7 positions match TRBD1. J gave up 0 bases and V 6 bases, and 7 bases lay outside the gene matches. Germline-derived CDR1 and CDR2 are MDHEN and SYDVKM. The CDR3 consists of 16 residues.

The chain is built from TRBV11-2 and TRBJ1-4; no reliable D call. CDR3 length equals 15 residues. Germline V gene sequence: CDR1 SGHAT, CDR2 FQNNGV. Trimming left V 4 bases short and J 2 bases short, with 11 bases between. Here the CDR3 reads CASSSRVSTNEKLFF. Here the CDR3 DNA reads TGTGCCAGCAGCTCGAGGGTTTCGACTAATGAAAAACTGTTTTTT.

There are a few counts of this clone. The chain employs TRBV5-4 and TRBJ2-1; D call uncertain. Germline-derived CDR1 and CDR2 are SGHNT and YYREEE (reference sequence). V lost 4 bases to trimming and J lost 9 bases, with 11 bases between them. There are 12 residues in the CDR3. The CDR3: CASSLTGFEQFF. In nucleotides, the CDR3 is TGTGCCAGCAGCCTGACTGGTTTTGAGCAGTTCTTC.

This chain connects TRBV7-9 to TRBJ1-2; TRBD1 might be the D (6 bases). V lost 5 bases and J 7 bases, leaving 11 bases between the germline ends. The length of the CDR3 is 12 residues. Germline-derived CDR1 and CDR2 are SEHNR and FQNEAQ (reference sequence). DNA of the CDR3: TGTGCCAGCAGCACTGAGGGGGTTGGCTACACCTTC. This translates into CASSTEGVGYTF.

V gene TRBV29-1 combines with J gene TRBJ2-5; 9 bases are a match to TRBD2. The CDR3 has 13 amino acids. Germline-derived CDR1 and CDR2 are SQVTM and ANQGSEA. V gave up 4 bases and J gave up 4 bases; unmatched junction bases: 4. This chain's CDR3 is CSVVVLAGETQYF. CDR3 nucleotide sequence: TGCAGCGTTGTTGTACTAGCGGGAGAGACCCAGTACTTC.

The chain links TRBV3-1 (or the pseudogene TRBV3-2) to TRBJ2-3; 10 positions agree with TRBD2. The J segment lost 3 bases and the V segment lost 1 base, leaving 10 bases of the junction unmatched. Germline lookup yields CDR1 LGHDT and CDR2 YNNKEL (reference sequence). The CDR3 extends over 18 amino acids. CDR3 DNA sequence: TGTGCCAGCAGCCAAGGGGTAGCGGGGGGCCGGCTTACAGATACGCAGTATTTT. It yields the protein CASSQGVAGGRLTDTQYF.

The chain couples TRBV5-1 to TRBJ2-1, with 9 bases that match TRBD2. The CDR3 runs to 15 residues. After removal of 4 bases from V and 5 bases from J, the junction contained 7 bases not matched to a gene. The germline gives CDR1 SGHRS, CDR2 YFSETQ. DNA of the CDR3: TGCGCCAGCAGCCCGGGACTAGCAGGAAACAATGAGCAGTTCTTC. As protein: CASSPGLAGNNEQFF. Supplemented by reference TRBV5-1 and TRBJ2-1, the full variable domain reads KAGVTQTPRYLIKTRGQQVTLSCSPISGHRSVSWYQQTPGQGLQFLFEYFSETQRNKGNFPGRFSGRQFSNSRSEMNVSTLELGDSALYLCASSPGLAGNNEQFFGPGTRLTVL.

The gene calls are TRBV9 and TRBJ2-7, with a tentative D call TRBD1 (6 bases). Between the trimmed V and J ends, which lost 7 bases and 0 bases, there was a span of 14 bases. The CDR3 totals 14 residues. CDR1 SGDLS and CDR2 YYNGEE come from the germline V gene. The CDR3 spells CASSRGDTSYEQYF. Written as DNA, the CDR3 is TGTGCCAGCTCTCGTGGGGACACCTCCTACGAGCAGTACTTC.

The chain recombines TRBV7-2 with TRBJ2-1; maybe TRBD2 (5 bases). The CDR3 extends over 11 amino acids. V gave up 0 bases and J gave up 13 bases, with 7 bases separating them. Looked up from germline, CDR1 is SGHTA and CDR2 is FQGNSA. In DNA, the CDR3 is TGTGCCAGCAGCTTAGCGGGGAGACAGTTCTTC. Protein product: CASSLAGRQFF.

This rearrangement joins TRBV2 to TRBJ2-1; 9 bases line up with TRBD1. V lost 8 bases to trimming and J lost 6 bases; unmatched junction nucleotides: 11. CDR3 size: 15 residues. Germline loops: CDR1 SNHLY, CDR2 FYNNEI. The CDR3 reads CASQGGRDRANEQFF. The CDR3 coding sequence is TGTGCCAGCCAGGGCGGGCGGGACAGGGCCAATGAGCAGTTCTTC.

V gene TRBV2 combines with J gene TRBJ1-3; a possible D gene is TRBD1 (5 bases). Germline CDR1 reads SNHLY; CDR2 reads FYNNEI. V was shortened by 8 bases and J by 2 bases, with 22 bases between the two germline ends. The CDR3 loop spans 17 amino acids. The CDR3 DNA reads as TGTGCCAGCGCGAGCTTCCAGGGAGGGCAAACTGGAAACACCATATATTTT. It codes for CASASFQGGQTGNTIYF.

This chain connects TRBV6-5 to TRBJ1-1; D call uncertain. Germline V CDR1 and CDR2: MNHEY, SVGAGI. CDR3 length: 14 amino acids. Trimming took 0 bases from V and 0 from J, leaving 5 bases between them. Here the CDR3 reads CASSYSGMNTEAFF. CDR3 sequence (DNA): TGTGCCAGCAGTTACTCCGGTATGAACACTGAAGCTTTCTTT.